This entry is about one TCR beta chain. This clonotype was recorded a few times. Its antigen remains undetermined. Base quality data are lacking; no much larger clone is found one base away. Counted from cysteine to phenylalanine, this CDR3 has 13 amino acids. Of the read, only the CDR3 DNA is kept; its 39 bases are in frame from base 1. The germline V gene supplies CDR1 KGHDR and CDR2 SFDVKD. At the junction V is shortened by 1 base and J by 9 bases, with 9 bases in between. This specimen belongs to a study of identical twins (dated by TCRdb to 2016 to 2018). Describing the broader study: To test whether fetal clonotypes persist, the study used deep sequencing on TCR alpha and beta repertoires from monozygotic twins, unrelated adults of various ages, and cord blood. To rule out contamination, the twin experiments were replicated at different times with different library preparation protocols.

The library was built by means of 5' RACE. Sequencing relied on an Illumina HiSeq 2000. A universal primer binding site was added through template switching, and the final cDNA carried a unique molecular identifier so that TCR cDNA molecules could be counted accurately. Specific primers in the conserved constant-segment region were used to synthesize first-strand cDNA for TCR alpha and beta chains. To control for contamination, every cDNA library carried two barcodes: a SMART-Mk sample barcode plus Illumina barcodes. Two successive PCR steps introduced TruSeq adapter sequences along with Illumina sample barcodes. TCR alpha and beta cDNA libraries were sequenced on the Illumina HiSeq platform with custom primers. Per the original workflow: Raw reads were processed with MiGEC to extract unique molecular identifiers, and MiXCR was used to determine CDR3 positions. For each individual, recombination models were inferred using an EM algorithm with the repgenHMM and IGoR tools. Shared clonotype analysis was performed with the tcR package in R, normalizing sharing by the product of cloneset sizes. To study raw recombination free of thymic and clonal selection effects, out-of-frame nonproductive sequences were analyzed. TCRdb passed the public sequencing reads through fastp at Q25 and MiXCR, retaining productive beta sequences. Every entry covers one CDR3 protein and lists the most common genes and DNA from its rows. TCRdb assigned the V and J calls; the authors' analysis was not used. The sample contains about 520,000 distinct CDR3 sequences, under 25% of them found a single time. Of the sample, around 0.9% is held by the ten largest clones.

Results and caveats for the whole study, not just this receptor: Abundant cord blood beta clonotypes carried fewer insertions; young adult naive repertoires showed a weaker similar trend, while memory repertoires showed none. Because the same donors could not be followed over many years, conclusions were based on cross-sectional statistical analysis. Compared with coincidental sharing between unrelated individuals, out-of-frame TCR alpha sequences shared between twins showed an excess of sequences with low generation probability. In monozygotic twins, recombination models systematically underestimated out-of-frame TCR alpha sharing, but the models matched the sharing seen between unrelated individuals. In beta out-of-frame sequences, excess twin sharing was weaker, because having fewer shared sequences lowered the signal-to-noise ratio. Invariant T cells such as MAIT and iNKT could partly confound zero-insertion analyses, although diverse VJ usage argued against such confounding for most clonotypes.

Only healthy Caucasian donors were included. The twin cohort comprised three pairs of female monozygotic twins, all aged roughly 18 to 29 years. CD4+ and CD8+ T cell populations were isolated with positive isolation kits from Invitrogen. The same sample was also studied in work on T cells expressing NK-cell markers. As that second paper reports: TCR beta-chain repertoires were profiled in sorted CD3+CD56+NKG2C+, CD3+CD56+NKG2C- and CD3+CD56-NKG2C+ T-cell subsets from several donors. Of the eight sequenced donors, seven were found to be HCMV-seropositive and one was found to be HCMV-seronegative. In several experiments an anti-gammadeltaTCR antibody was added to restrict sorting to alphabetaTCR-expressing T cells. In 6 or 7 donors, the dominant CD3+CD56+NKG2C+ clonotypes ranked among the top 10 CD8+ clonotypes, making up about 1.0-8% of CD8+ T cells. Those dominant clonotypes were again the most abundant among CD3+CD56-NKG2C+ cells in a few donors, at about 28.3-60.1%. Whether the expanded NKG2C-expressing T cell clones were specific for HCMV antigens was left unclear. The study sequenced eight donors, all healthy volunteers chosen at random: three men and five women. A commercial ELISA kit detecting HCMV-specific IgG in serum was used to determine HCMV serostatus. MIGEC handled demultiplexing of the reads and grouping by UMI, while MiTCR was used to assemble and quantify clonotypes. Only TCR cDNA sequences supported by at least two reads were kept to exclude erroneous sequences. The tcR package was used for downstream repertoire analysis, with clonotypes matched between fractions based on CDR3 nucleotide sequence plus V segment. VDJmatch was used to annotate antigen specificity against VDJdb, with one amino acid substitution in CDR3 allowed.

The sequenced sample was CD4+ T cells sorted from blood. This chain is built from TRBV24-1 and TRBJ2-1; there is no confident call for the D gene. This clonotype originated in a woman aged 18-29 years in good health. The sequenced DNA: TGTGCCACCAGTGATTTTGGGCGGAGTGAGCAGTTCTTC. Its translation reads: CATSDFGRSEQFF.